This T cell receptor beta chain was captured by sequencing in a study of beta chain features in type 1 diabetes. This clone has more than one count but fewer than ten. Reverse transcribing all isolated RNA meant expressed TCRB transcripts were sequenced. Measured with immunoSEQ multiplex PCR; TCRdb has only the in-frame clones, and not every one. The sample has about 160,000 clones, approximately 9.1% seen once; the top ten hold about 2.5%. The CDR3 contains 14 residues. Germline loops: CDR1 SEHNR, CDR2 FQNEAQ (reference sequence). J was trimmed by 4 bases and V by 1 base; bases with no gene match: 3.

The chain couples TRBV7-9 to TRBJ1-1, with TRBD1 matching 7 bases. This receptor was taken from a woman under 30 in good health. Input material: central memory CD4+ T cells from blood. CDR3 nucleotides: TGTGCCAGCAGCTTAGAGGGGGCCGGCACTGAAGCTTTCTTT. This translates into CASSLEGAGTEAFF. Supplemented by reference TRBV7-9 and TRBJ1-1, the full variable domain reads DTGVSQNPRHKITKRGQNVTFRCDPISEHNRLYWYRQTLGQGPEFLTYFQNEAQLEKSRLLSDRFSAERPKGSFSTLEIQRTEQGDSAMYLCASSLEGAGTEAFFGQGTRLTVV.